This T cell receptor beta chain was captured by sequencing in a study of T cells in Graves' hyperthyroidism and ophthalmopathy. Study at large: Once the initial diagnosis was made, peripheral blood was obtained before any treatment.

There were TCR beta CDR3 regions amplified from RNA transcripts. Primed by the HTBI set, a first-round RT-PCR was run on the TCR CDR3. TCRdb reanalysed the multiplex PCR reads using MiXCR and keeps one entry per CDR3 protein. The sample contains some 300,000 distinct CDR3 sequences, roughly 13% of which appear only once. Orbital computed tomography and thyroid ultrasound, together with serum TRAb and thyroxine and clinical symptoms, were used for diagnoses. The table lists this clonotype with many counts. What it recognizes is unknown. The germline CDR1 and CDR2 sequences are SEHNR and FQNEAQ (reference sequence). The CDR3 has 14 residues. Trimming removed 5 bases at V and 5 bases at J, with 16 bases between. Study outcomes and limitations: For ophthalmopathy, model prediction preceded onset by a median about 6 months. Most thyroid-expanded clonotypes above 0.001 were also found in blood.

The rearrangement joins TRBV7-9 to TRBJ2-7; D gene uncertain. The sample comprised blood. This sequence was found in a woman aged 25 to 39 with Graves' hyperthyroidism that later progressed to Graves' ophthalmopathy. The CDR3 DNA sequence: TGTGCCAGCAGCCTCGAATCTCCTTATGACGAGCAGTACTTC. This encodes CASSLESPYDEQYF.